These 27 T cell receptor beta chains were sequenced from one sample in a study of T cell responses to AZD1222 COVID-19 vaccine. Using immunoSEQ multiplex PCR, the repertoire was profiled, and TCRdb retains in-frame clones only, with some absent. The sample lists 150,000 or so clones; around 85% were seen once. Sequenced material: peripheral blood, taken after recovery from COVID-19. The origin of the receptors is an adult who had recovered from COVID-19.

The chain uses TRBV29-1 and TRBJ2-3; D could derive from TRBD1 or TRBD2 (7 bases each). Trimming removed 7 bases at V and 6 bases at J, with 17 bases between. CDR3 length equals 13 residues. Germline CDR1 is SQVTM and CDR2 is ANQGSEA. DNA for the CDR3: TGCAGCGCGGAGCGGGACAGCAAGGATACGCAGTATTTT. Amino acids: CSAERDSKDTQYF.

The chain employs TRBV16 and TRBJ2-7; no firm D call. The CDR3 length is 13 residues. Trimming removed 4 bases from V and 7 bases from J, with 14 bases in between. Germline CDR1 reads KGHSY; CDR2 reads FQNENV. The CDR3 nucleotides read TGTGCCAGCAGCCCCAATAAGAACGGGGAGCAGTACTTC. Residues: CASSPNKNGEQYF.

This clone was found once. This chain uses TRBV4-2 with TRBJ1-2, with D perhaps TRBD1 (6 bases). The CDR3 spans 15 residues. CDR1 and CDR2 from the germline V gene are LGHNA and YNFKEQ. Trimming took 3 bases from V and 3 from J, leaving 14 bases between them. CDR3 DNA sequence: TGTGCCAGCAGCCAGCCACAGGGTCGGGACTATGGCTACACCTTC. Protein: CASSQPQGRDYGYTF.

The V call is TRBV10-2, the J call TRBJ1-1; 10 positions agree with TRBD1. Germline V gene sequence: CDR1 WSHSY, CDR2 SAAADI. J gave up 10 bases and V 3 bases, and 14 bases lay outside the gene matches. The CDR3 has 16 amino acids. The chain's CDR3 is CASSDWDRGWAYRAFF. The CDR3 DNA follows: TGCGCCAGCAGTGACTGGGACAGGGGCTGGGCTTATAGAGCTTTCTTT.

The chain joins TRBV7-9 to TRBJ2-3; D is uncertain. The germline gives CDR1 SEHNR, CDR2 FQNEAQ (reference sequence). V was pared by 0 bases and J by 6 bases, with 10 bases between. CDR3 length equals 14 residues. The CDR3 DNA follows: TGTGCCAGCAGCTTAGCGACGGCGTTTGATACGCAGTATTTT. It encodes CASSLATAFDTQYF.

The gene calls are TRBV2 and TRBJ2-1, with 7 bases identical to TRBD2. From germline, CDR1 is SNHLY and CDR2 FYNNEI. The V segment lost 0 bases and the J segment 0 bases; nucleotides outside the gene matches: 2. The CDR3 is made up of 16 amino acids. CDR3 sequence (DNA): TGTGCCAGCAGTGAAGCGCGGGGGAGCTCCTACAATGAGCAGTTCTTC. It codes for CASSEARGSSYNEQFF.

The rearrangement links TRBV6-2 or TRBV6-3 to TRBJ2-7; no clear D. CDR1 and CDR2 from the germline V gene are MNHEY and SVGEGT. CDR3 length: 15 amino acids. The germline V and J ends were trimmed by 2 bases and 1 base, with 12 bases remaining between them. CDR3: CASSYRVPVSYEQYF. CDR3 coding DNA: TGTGCCAGCAGTTACCGGGTGCCGGTGTCCTACGAGCAGTACTTC.

The V gene is TRBV19, the J gene TRBJ2-7; no reliable D call. The CDR3 loop spans 11 amino acids. The V end was cut by 11 bases, the J end by 4 bases, with 12 bases between. Germline V lookup: CDR1 LNHDA, CDR2 SQIVND (reference sequence). The CDR3 DNA reads TGTGCCCCCCGTGGAAAGTACGAGCAGTACTTC. Amino acid sequence: CAPRGKYEQYF.

The rearrangement uses TRBV24-1 and TRBJ1-1, with unresolved D. V was trimmed by 2 bases and J by 0 bases, leaving 18 bases between them. This CDR3 contains 18 residues. Germline V lookup: CDR1 KGHDR, CDR2 SFDVKD. CDR3 DNA sequence: TGTGCCACCAGTGATTCTCCGGCAGGACCATCGATGAACACTGAAGCTTTCTTT. Translating it yields CATSDSPAGPSMNTEAFF.

The rearrangement joins TRBV7-9 to TRBJ2-6; 7 positions match TRBD1. Germline-derived CDR1 and CDR2 are SEHNR and FQNEAQ (reference sequence). J was trimmed by 2 bases and V by 8 bases; bases with no gene match: 6. CDR3 length: 15 residues. CDR3 in amino acids: CASQNTGAGANVLTF. The CDR3 DNA sequence: TGTGCCAGCCAGAACACAGGGGCTGGGGCCAACGTCCTGACTTTC.

The chain joins TRBV5-4 to TRBJ2-7, with 10 bases fitting TRBD1. The CDR3 has 15 amino acids. Trimming cost V 4 bases and J 3 bases; bases outside gene matches: 7. Germline CDR1 is SGHNT and CDR2 is YYREEE (reference sequence). CDR3: CASSRTGQGVYEQYF. The CDR3, as DNA: TGTGCCAGCAGCCGTACCGGACAGGGGGTCTACGAGCAGTACTTC.

CDR3 amino acids: CASAQGDYGYTF. CDR3 DNA: TGTGCCAGTGCACAGGGGGACTATGGCTACACCTTC. The chain employs TRBV18 and TRBJ1-2; 8 bases align to TRBD1. CDR1 is KGHSH and CDR2 is LQKENI in the germline V gene. The CDR3 contains 12 residues. Germline trimming cut 9 bases from V and 3 bases from J; bases unmatched to any gene: 3.

The rearrangement joins TRBV6-6 to TRBJ1-5; the match to TRBD1 covers 7 bases. After removal of 7 bases from V and 0 bases from J, the junction contained 9 bases not matched to a gene. The CDR3 is 16 amino acids. Germline CDR1 reads MNHNY; CDR2 reads SVGAGI (reference sequence). CDR3 sequence (DNA): TGTGCCAGCAATACCGGACAGGCGGCTAGCAATCAGCCCCAGCATTTT. It specifies CASNTGQAASNQPQHF.

The chain carries TRBV18 and TRBJ1-6, with 9 bases matching TRBD1. Germline assignment: CDR1 KGHSH and CDR2 LQKENI. The CDR3 covers 14 residues. The ends lost 6 bases at V and 8 bases at J; junction bases unmatched: 5. CDR3 bases: TGTGCCAGCTCTACCGGGACAGGGTATTCACCCCTCCACTTT. As protein: CASSTGTGYSPLHF. Combining the CDR3 with reference TRBV18 and TRBJ1-6 gives the whole variable domain NAGVMQNPRHLVRRRGQEARLRCSPMKGHSHVYWYRQLPEEGLKFMVYLQKENIIDESGMPKERFSAEFPKEGPSILRIQQVVRGDSAAYFCASSTGTGYSPLHFGNGTRLTVT.

The V call is TRBV28, the J call TRBJ1-1; the D gene is possibly TRBD1 (5 bases). The V end lost 8 bases, the J end lost 1 base, and 11 bases lay between the germline ends. The V gene's germline CDR1 is MDHEN and CDR2 SYDVKM. The CDR3 loop spans 13 amino acids. CDR3 in amino acids: CASGRTGNTEAFF. Here the CDR3 DNA reads TGTGCCAGCGGGAGAACAGGGAACACTGAAGCTTTCTTT.

This clone appeared a single time. This rearrangement joins TRBV19 to TRBJ1-5; possible D gene TRBD1, 5 bases. This CDR3 has 14 amino acids. Germline values: CDR1 LNHDA, CDR2 SQIVND (reference sequence). Deletions cut 5 bases from V and 4 bases from J, with 12 bases between. In DNA form, the CDR3 reads TGTGCCAGTAGTTTACTACAGGAGAATCAGCCCCAGCATTTT. Its translation is CASSLLQENQPQHF.

The chain joins TRBV5-4 to TRBJ2-7; 9 bases align to TRBD2. Germline loops: CDR1 SGHNT, CDR2 YYREEE (reference sequence). J lost 0 bases, V lost 0 bases, and 7 bases had no gene match. The CDR3 sequence is 17 residues long. The CDR3 here is CASSLAPASGTSYEQYF. The CDR3 DNA reads as TGTGCCAGCAGCTTGGCCCCGGCTAGCGGGACCTCCTACGAGCAGTACTTC.

The genes are TRBV29-1 and TRBJ1-5, with D uncertain. V was pared by 7 bases and J by 0 bases, with 10 bases between. Germline V gene lookup returns CDR1 SQVTM and CDR2 ANQGSEA. The CDR3 loop spans 13 amino acids. This CDR3 is CSARWGSNQPQHF. The CDR3 DNA follows: TGCAGCGCGAGGTGGGGTAGCAATCAGCCCCAGCATTTT.

The rearrangement links TRBV6-5 to TRBJ2-3, with a possible D match to TRBD2 (5 bases). Germline V gene lookup returns CDR1 MNHEY and CDR2 SVGAGI. This CDR3 contains 15 residues. With 8 bases removed from V and 1 base from J, the gap between germline ends came to 16 bases. The CDR3 DNA sequence: TGTGCCAGCTCCGGAGGAGTTCGCGGCACAGATACGCAGTATTTT. Protein sequence: CASSGGVRGTDTQYF.

This chain joins TRBV5-4 and TRBJ1-6; D not certain. This CDR3 spans 12 amino acids. The ends were cut back, 2 bases at V and 9 bases at J, with 6 bases in the middle. Germline V CDR1 and CDR2: SGHNT, YYREEE (reference sequence). Written as DNA, the CDR3 is TGTGCCAGCAGCTTAAGGAGTTCACCCCTCCACTTT. Translation gives CASSLRSSPLHF.

DNA of the CDR3: TGCGCCAGCAGCCAAGAAGGGTGGACAGGAGCTAACTATGGCTACACCTTC. It translates to CASSQEGWTGANYGYTF. V gene TRBV4-3 combines with J gene TRBJ1-2, with TRBD1 identical over 7 bases. CDR1 and CDR2 (germline): LGHNA, YSLEER. This CDR3 contains 17 residues. Losses at the gene ends were 0 bases for V and 0 bases for J; bases not matched to a gene: 7.

This clone was seen a few times. DNA of the CDR3: TGTGCCAGCAGCAGAGAAAGCAATCAGCCCCAGCATTTT. Translating it yields CASSRESNQPQHF. The V and J genes are TRBV2 and TRBJ1-5; D unclear. This CDR3 is built from 13 residues. Trimming cost V 6 bases and J 1 base, with 7 bases left between them. Germline CDR1 and CDR2: SNHLY and FYNNEI.

The chain employs TRBV4-1 and TRBJ1-4; D is perhaps TRBD1 (5 bases). V lost 5 bases to trimming and J lost 0 bases, with 7 bases between them. This CDR3 region has 14 residues. In germline, CDR1 is MGHRA, CDR2 YSYEKL. CDR3 loop: CASSGHTTNEKLFF. CDR3 nucleotide sequence: TGCGCCAGCAGCGGACACACAACTAATGAAAAACTGTTTTTT.

The gene calls are TRBV19 and TRBJ1-1; possibly TRBD1 for D (5 bases). V lost 7 bases to trimming and J lost 4 bases, with 13 bases between them. The germline gives CDR1 LNHDA, CDR2 SQIVND (reference sequence). This CDR3 region has 13 residues. CDR3 protein: CASKSGGFTEAFF. CDR3 in DNA: TGTGCCAGTAAATCGGGGGGATTCACTGAAGCTTTCTTT.

Comment on this clone: Germline and junction disagree at one end, which may indicate a read error. V and J are TRBV14 and TRBJ1-1; D ambiguous. This CDR3 has 13 amino acids. Looked up from germline, CDR1 is SGHDN and CDR2 is FVKESK. The CDR3 region has the DNA TGTGCCAGCAGCCAAGACCTTAACAGTGAAGCTTTCTTT. Amino acids: CASSQDLNSEAFF.

This clone occurred many times. The J gene is TRBJ1-2, the V gene TRBV20-1; no definite D call. The CDR3 extends over 11 amino acids. Deletions cut 4 bases from V and 4 bases from J, with 7 bases between. Germline CDR1 and CDR2: DFQATT and SNEGSKA (reference sequence). In DNA form, the CDR3 reads TGCAGTGCTATAGTCCGCTATGGCTACACCTTC. Its protein is CSAIVRYGYTF.

This clone came up once. The chain couples TRBV11-3 to TRBJ2-2, with TRBD1 identical over 9 bases. The CDR3 length is 15 residues. CDR1 is SGHNT and CDR2 is YENEEA in the germline V gene. V shed 5 bases and J 5 bases; nucleotides not matched to a gene: 6. CDR3 region: CASSPLGQGTGELFF. CDR3 nucleotide sequence: TGTGCCAGCAGCCCGCTGGGACAGGGTACCGGGGAGCTGTTTTTT.